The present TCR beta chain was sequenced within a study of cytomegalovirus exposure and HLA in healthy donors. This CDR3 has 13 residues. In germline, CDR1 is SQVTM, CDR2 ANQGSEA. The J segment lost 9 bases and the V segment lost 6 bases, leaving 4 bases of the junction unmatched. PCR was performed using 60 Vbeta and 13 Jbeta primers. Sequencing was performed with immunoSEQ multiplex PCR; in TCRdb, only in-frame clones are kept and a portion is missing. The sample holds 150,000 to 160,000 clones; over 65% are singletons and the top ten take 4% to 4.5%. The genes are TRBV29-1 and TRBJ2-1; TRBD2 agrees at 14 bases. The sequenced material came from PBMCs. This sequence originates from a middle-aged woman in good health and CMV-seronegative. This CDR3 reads CSVGLAGETEQFF. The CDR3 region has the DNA TGCAGCGTGGGACTAGCGGGAGAAACTGAGCAGTTCTTC.